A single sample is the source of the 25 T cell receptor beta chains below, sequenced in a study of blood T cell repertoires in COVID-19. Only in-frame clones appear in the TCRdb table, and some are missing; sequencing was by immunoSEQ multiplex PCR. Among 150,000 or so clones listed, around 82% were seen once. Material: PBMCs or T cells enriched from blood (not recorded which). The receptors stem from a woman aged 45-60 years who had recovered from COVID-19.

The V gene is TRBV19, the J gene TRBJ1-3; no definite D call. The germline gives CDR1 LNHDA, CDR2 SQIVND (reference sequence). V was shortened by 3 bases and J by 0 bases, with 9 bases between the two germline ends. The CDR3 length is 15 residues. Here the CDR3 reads CASSMRAYSGNTIYF. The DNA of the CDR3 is TGTGCCAGTAGTATGAGGGCCTACTCTGGAAACACCATATATTTT. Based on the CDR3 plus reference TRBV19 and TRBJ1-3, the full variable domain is DGGITQSPKYLFRKEGQNVTLSCEQNLNHDAMYWYRQDPGQGLRLIYYSQIVNDFQKGDIAEGYSVSREKKESFPLTVTSAQKNPTAFYLCASSMRAYSGNTIYFGEGSWLTVV.

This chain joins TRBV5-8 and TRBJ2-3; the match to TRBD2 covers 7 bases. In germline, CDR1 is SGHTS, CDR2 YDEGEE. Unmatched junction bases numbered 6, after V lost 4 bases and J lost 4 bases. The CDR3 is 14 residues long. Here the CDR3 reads CASSAGTTPDTQYF. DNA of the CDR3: TGTGCCAGCAGCGCCGGGACTACTCCAGATACGCAGTATTTT.

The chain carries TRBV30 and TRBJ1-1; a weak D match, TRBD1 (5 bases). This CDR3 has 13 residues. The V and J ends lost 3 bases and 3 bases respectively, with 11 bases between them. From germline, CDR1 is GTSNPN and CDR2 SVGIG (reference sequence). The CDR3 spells CAWSSQGYTEAFF. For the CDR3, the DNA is TGTGCCTGGAGCTCTCAGGGATACACTGAAGCTTTCTTT.

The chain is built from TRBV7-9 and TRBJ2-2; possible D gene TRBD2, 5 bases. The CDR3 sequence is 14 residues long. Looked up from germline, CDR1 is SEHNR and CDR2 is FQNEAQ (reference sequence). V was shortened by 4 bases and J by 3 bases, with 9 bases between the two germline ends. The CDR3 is CASSYRDYTGELFF. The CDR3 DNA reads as TGTGCCAGCAGCTACCGGGATTACACCGGGGAGCTGTTTTTT. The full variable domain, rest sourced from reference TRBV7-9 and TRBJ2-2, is DTGVSQNPRHKITKRGQNVTFRCDPISEHNRLYWYRQTLGQGPEFLTYFQNEAQLEKSRLLSDRFSAERPKGSFSTLEIQRTEQGDSAMYLCASSYRDYTGELFFGEGSRLTVL.

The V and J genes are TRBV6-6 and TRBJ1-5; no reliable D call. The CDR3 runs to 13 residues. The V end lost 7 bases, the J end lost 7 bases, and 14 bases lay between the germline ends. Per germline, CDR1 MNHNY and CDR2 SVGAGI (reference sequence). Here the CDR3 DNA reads TGTGCCAGCAACAACGGACTTCGACAGCCCCAGCATTTT. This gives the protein CASNNGLRQPQHF.

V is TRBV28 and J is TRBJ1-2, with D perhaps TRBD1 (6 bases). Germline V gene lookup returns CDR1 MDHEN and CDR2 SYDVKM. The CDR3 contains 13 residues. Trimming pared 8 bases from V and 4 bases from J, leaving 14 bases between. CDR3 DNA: TGTGCCAGCTTGGGGGCTGAGAGCTATGGCTACACCTTC. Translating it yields CASLGAESYGYTF.

The CDR3 region has the DNA TGTGCCACCAGCAGAGCAGGCACAGATACGCAGTATTTT. The encoded protein is CATSRAGTDTQYF. The chain joins TRBV15 to TRBJ2-3; D is uncertain. Germline V gene data show CDR1 as LNHNV and CDR2 as YYDKDF (reference sequence). V was shortened by 1 base and J by 1 base, with 3 bases between the two germline ends. The length of the CDR3 is 13 residues.

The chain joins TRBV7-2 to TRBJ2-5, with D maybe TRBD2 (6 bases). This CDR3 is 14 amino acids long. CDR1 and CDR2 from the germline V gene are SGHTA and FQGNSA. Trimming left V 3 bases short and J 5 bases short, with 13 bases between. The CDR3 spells CASSFRRDGETQYF. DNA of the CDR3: TGTGCCAGCAGCTTTCGGCGGGACGGGGAGACCCAGTACTTC. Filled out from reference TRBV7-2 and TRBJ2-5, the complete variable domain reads GAGVSQSPSNKVTEKGKDVELRCDPISGHTALYWYRQSLGQGLEFLIYFQGNSAPDKSGLPSDRFSAERTGGSVSTLTIQRTQQEDSAVYLCASSFRRDGETQYFGPGTRLLVL.

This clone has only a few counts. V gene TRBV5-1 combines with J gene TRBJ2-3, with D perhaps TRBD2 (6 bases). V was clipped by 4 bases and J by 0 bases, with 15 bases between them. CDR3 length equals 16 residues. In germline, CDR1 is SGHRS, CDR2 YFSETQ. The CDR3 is CASSLGRGTSTDTQYF. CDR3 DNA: TGCGCCAGCAGCCTGGGGCGGGGTACTAGCACAGATACGCAGTATTTT.

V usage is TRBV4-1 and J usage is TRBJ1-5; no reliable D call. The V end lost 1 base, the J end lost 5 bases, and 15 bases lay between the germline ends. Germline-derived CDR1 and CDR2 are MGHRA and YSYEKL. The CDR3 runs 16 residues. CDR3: CASSQVGRYGDQPQHF. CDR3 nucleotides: TGCGCCAGCAGCCAAGTAGGGAGATACGGAGATCAGCCCCAGCATTTT.

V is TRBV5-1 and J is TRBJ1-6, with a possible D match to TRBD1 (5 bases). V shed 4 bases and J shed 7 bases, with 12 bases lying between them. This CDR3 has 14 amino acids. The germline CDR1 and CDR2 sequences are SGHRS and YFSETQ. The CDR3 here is CASSLTGPNSPLHF. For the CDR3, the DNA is TGCGCCAGCAGCCTTACAGGCCCCAATTCACCCCTCCACTTT. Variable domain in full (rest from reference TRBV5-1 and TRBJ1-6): KAGVTQTPRYLIKTRGQQVTLSCSPISGHRSVSWYQQTPGQGLQFLFEYFSETQRNKGNFPGRFSGRQFSNSRSEMNVSTLELGDSALYLCASSLTGPNSPLHFGNGTRLTVT.

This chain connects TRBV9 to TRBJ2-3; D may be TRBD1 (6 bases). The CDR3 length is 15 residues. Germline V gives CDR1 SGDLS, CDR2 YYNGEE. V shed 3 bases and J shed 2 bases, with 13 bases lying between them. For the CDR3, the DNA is TGTGCCAGCAGCGGTTTACAGGGCGCCACAGATACGCAGTATTTT. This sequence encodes CASSGLQGATDTQYF.

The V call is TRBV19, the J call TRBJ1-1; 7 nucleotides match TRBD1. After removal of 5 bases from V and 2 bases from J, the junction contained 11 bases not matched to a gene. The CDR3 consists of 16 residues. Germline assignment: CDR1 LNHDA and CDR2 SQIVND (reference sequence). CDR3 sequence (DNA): TGTGCCAGTAGTCCGCAAAGACAGGGAGGTAACACTGAAGCTTTCTTT. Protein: CASSPQRQGGNTEAFF.

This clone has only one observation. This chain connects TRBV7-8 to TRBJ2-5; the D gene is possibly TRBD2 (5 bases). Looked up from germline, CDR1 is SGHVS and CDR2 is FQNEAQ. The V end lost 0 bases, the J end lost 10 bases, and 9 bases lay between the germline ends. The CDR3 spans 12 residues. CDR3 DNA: TGTGCCAGCAGCTTAGCCACGAGGGACCAGTACTTC. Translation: CASSLATRDQYF. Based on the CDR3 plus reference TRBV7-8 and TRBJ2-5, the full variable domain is GAGVSQSPRYKVAKRGQDVALRCDPISGHVSLFWYQQALGQGPEFLTYFQNEAQLDKSGLPSDRFFAERPEGSVSTLKIQRTQQEDSAVYLCASSLATRDQYFGPGTRLLVL.

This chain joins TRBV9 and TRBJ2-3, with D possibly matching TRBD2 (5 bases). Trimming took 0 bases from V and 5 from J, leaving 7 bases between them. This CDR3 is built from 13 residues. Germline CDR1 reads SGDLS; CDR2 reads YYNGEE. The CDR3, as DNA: TGTGCCAGCAGCGTAGGAGGGATAGATACGCAGTATTTT. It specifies CASSVGGIDTQYF.

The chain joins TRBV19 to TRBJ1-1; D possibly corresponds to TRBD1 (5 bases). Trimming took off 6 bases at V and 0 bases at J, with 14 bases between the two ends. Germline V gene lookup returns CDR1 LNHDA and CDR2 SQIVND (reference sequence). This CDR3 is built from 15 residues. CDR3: CASSLTATMNTEAFF. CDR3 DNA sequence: TGTGCCAGTAGCTTGACAGCAACTATGAACACTGAAGCTTTCTTT.

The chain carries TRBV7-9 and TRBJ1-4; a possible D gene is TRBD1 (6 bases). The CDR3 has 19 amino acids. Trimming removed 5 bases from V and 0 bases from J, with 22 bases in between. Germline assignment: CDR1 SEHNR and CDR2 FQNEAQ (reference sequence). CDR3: CASSAPRDGGHSTNEKLFF. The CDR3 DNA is TGTGCCAGCAGCGCCCCGCGGGACGGGGGGCATTCAACTAATGAAAAACTGTTTTTT.

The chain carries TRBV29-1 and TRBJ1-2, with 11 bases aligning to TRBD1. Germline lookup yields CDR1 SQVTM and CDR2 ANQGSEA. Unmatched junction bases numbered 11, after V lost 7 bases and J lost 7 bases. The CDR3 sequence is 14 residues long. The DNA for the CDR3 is TGCAGCGCCAAAGGGGACAGGGGGGAACGTGGCTACACCTTC. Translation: CSAKGDRGERGYTF.

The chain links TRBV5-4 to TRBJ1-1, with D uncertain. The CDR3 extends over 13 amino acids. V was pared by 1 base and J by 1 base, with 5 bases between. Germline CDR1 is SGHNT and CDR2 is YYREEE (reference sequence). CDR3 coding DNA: TGTGCCAGCAGCTTGCGGTCGAACACTGAAGCTTTCTTT. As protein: CASSLRSNTEAFF. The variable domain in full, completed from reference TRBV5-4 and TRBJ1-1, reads ETGVTQSPTHLIKTRGQQVTLRCSSQSGHNTVSWYQQALGQGPQFIFQYYREEENGRGNFPPRFSGLQFPNYSSELNVNALELDDSALYLCASSLRSNTEAFFGQGTRLTVV.

As DNA, the CDR3 is TGTGCCAGCAGCCACAATCCTGGACAGGGGATCTATGGCTACACCTTC. Its translation is CASSHNPGQGIYGYTF. V and J are TRBV9 and TRBJ1-2, with 9 bases identical to TRBD1. J lost 4 bases, V lost 4 bases, and 11 bases had no gene match. CDR3 size: 16 residues. Germline CDR1 SGDLS, CDR2 YYNGEE.

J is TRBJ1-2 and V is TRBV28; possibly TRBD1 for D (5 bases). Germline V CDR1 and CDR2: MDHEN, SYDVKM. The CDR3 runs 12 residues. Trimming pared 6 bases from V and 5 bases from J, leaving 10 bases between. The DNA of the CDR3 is TGTGCCAGCAGGGGGACTGAGTATGGCTACACCTTC. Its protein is CASRGTEYGYTF.

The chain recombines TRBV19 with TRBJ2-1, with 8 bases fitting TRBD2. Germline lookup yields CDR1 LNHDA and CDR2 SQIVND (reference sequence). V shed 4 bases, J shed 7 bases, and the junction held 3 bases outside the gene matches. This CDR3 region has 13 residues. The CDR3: CASSKSGGNEQFF. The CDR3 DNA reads TGTGCCAGTAGTAAGAGCGGGGGTAATGAGCAGTTCTTC.

CDR3 sequence: CASSPRQGHEQYV. CDR3 nucleotide sequence: TGTGCCAGCTCACCGCGACAGGGCCACGAGCAGTACGTC. The J gene is TRBJ2-7, the V gene TRBV18; 7 nucleotides agree with TRBD1. Losses at the gene ends were 3 bases for V and 5 bases for J; bases not matched to a gene: 4. Germline values: CDR1 KGHSH, CDR2 LQKENI. The CDR3 is made up of 13 amino acids.

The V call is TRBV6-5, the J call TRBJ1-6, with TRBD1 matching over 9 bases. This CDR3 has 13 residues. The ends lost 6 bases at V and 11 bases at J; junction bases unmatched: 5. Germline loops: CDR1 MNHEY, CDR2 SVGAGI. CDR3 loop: CASSRTGEAPLHF. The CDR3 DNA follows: TGTGCCAGCAGCAGGACAGGGGAAGCACCCCTCCACTTT.

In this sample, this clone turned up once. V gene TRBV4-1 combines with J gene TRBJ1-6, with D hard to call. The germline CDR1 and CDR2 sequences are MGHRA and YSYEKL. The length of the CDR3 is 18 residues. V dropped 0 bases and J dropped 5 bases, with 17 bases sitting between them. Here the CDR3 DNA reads TGCGCCAGCAGCCAAGAACCCCACAGTCCCACCAATAATTCACCCCTCCACTTT. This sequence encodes CASSQEPHSPTNNSPLHF.